This entry lists 24 T cell receptor beta chains sequenced from one sample in a study of T cell responses to AZD1222 COVID-19 vaccine. The method was immunoSEQ multiplex PCR; TCRdb's version includes in-frame clones alone and lacks a portion of them. Here the sample spans some 170,000 clones, around 94% being singletons. This specimen consisted of peripheral blood, obtained on day 0 of AZD1222 vaccination. Receptors originate from an adult in good health.

V and J are TRBV10-1 and TRBJ1-2; weak D call: TRBD1 (6 bases). This CDR3 region has 14 residues. Germline assignment: CDR1 WNHNN and CDR2 SYGVQD (reference sequence). Trimming left V 3 bases short and J 8 bases short, with 16 bases between. The CDR3 spells CASSDTGSVGGYTF. In nucleotides, the CDR3 is TGCGCCAGCAGTGACACAGGGAGTGTGGGGGGCTACACCTTC.

This chain links TRBV2 with TRBJ1-2; the D is unclear. Trimming took 6 bases from V and 4 from J, leaving 12 bases between them. The CDR3 totals 13 residues. Germline V CDR1 and CDR2: SNHLY, FYNNEI. The CDR3 DNA is TGTGCCAGCAGAGACATAGACGGCTATGGCTACACCTTC. Translated, it gives CASRDIDGYGYTF. The full variable domain, rest sourced from reference TRBV2 and TRBJ1-2, is EPEVTQTPSHQVTQMGQEVILRCVPISNHLYFYWYRQILGQKVEFLVSFYNNEISEKSEIFDDQFSVERPDGSNFTLKIRSTKLEDSAMYFCASRDIDGYGYTFGSGTRLTVV.

The gene calls are TRBV5-5 and TRBJ1-1; D is ambiguous. Germline assignment: CDR1 SGHKS and CDR2 YYEKEE (reference sequence). This CDR3 spans 16 amino acids. Trimming stripped 4 bases from V and 2 bases from J, with 18 bases between. CDR3 protein: CASSVTRRMVNTEAFF. In DNA form, the CDR3 reads TGTGCCAGCAGCGTCACCAGGCGGATGGTAAACACTGAAGCTTTCTTT.

The chain carries TRBV6-6 and TRBJ2-7; 9 bases match TRBD2. Germline V CDR1 and CDR2: MNHNY, SVGAGI (reference sequence). The CDR3 length is 15 residues. Trimming cost V 2 bases and J 4 bases; bases outside gene matches: 6. CDR3 coding DNA: TGTGCCAGCAGTTACATGGCGGGAGGGACTTACGAGCAGTACTTC. As protein: CASSYMAGGTYEQYF.

The rearrangement links TRBV19 to TRBJ1-5, with 7 bases that match TRBD1. This CDR3 region has 16 residues. The trim removed 6 bases at V and 4 bases at J, leaving 12 bases unmatched. CDR1 and CDR2 from the germline V gene are LNHDA and SQIVND (reference sequence). The CDR3 region has the DNA TGTGCCAGTAGCGCTACTGGGGAGGGGGCTAATCAGCCCCAGCATTTT. As protein: CASSATGEGANQPQHF.

This clone was seen a single time. This chain links TRBV10-3 with TRBJ2-1; TRBD2 matches 7 bases. CDR3 length: 15 residues. CDR1 and CDR2 (germline): ENHRY, SYGVKD. V gave up 6 bases and J gave up 3 bases; unmatched junction bases: 8. This CDR3 is CAIREGGGSYNEQFF. In DNA, the CDR3 is TGTGCCATCAGGGAAGGCGGCGGGAGCTACAATGAGCAGTTCTTC.

This chain uses TRBV13 with TRBJ1-2; TRBD1 matches 8 bases. The V gene's germline CDR1 is PRHDT and CDR2 FYEKMQ (reference sequence). The CDR3 is 16 residues long. The ends lost 6 bases at V and 8 bases at J; junction bases unmatched: 17. The CDR3 sequence: CASRPATGEWGGGYTF. The CDR3 DNA reads TGTGCCAGCAGGCCCGCGACAGGGGAATGGGGCGGCGGCTACACCTTC.

The V call is TRBV30, the J call TRBJ2-3, with 8 bases matching TRBD1. Germline CDR1 and CDR2: GTSNPN and SVGIG (reference sequence). The CDR3 is made up of 15 amino acids. V shed 4 bases, J shed 2 bases, and the junction held 8 bases outside the gene matches. CDR3 DNA sequence: TGTGCCTGGAAGACAGGGGTGGCGTTCACAGATACGCAGTATTTT. Translated: CAWKTGVAFTDTQYF.

This chain joins TRBV7-6 and TRBJ2-5; unclear D gene. The germline V gene has CDR1 SGHVS and CDR2 FNYEAQ. The CDR3 has 13 residues. V lost 2 bases and J lost 1, with 5 bases in between. The CDR3 here is CASSLSGQETQYF. Written as DNA, the CDR3 is TGTGCCAGCAGCTTATCCGGCCAAGAGACCCAGTACTTC.

The count of this clone is one. The gene calls are TRBV18 and TRBJ2-5; D uncertain. The germline CDR1 and CDR2 sequences are KGHSH and LQKENI. There are 10 residues in the CDR3. Trimming pared 5 bases from V and 5 bases from J, leaving 3 bases between. CDR3 bases: TGTGCCAGCTCAGAGGAGACCCAGTACTTC. As protein: CASSEETQYF.

V usage is TRBV5-1 and J usage is TRBJ2-3; D unclear. The germline V and J ends were trimmed by 3 bases and 4 bases, with 12 bases remaining between them. Per germline, CDR1 SGHRS and CDR2 YFSETQ. This CDR3 has 14 residues. The CDR3 protein is CASSSESGADTQYF. CDR3 coding DNA: TGCGCCAGCAGCTCCGAAAGTGGGGCAGATACGCAGTATTTT. The entire variable domain, with the rest obtained from reference TRBV5-1 and TRBJ2-3, is as follows: KAGVTQTPRYLIKTRGQQVTLSCSPISGHRSVSWYQQTPGQGLQFLFEYFSETQRNKGNFPGRFSGRQFSNSRSEMNVSTLELGDSALYLCASSSESGADTQYFGPGTRLTVL.

The V call is TRBV27, the J call TRBJ1-6; no firm D call. The CDR3 is 16 residues long. CDR1 is MNHEY, CDR2 SMNVEV, per germline (reference sequence). The V end lost 5 bases, the J end lost 8 bases, and 19 bases lay between the germline ends. This CDR3 is CASSKSGIGDYSPLHF. The CDR3 region has the DNA TGTGCCAGCAGTAAATCCGGGATCGGAGATTATTCACCCCTCCACTTT.

This CDR3 reads CASSQDKASRSYEQYF. The DNA for the CDR3 is TGTGCCAGCAGCCAAGACAAAGCGTCACGCTCCTACGAGCAGTACTTC. The chain couples TRBV3-1 (or the pseudogene TRBV3-2) to TRBJ2-7, with no clear D. Germline values: CDR1 LGHDT, CDR2 YNNKEL (reference sequence). This CDR3 region has 16 residues. V was pared by 0 bases and J by 0 bases, with 12 bases between.

V is TRBV5-1 and J is TRBJ2-3, with 9 bases fitting TRBD2. The CDR3 loop spans 16 amino acids. CDR1 is SGHRS and CDR2 is YFSETQ in the germline V gene. Losses at the gene ends were 4 bases for V and 3 bases for J; bases not matched to a gene: 9. CDR3 in amino acids: CASSELAGVGTDTQYF. Here the CDR3 DNA reads TGCGCCAGCAGCGAATTAGCGGGAGTGGGAACAGATACGCAGTATTTT.

This clone came up a few times. The V gene is TRBV27, the J gene TRBJ1-2, with D possibly being TRBD1 (6 bases). This CDR3 is 15 amino acids long. Deletions cut 0 bases from V and 6 bases from J, with 14 bases between. Germline V lookup: CDR1 MNHEY, CDR2 SMNVEV (reference sequence). The CDR3 DNA is TGTGCCAGCAGTTTATCGATAGGGGGAGGAAATGGCTACACCTTC. Protein: CASSLSIGGGNGYTF.

The chain has TRBV6-5 and TRBJ1-1; D is ambiguous. V was clipped by 4 bases and J by 4 bases, with 19 bases between them. This CDR3 contains 16 residues. The germline V gene encodes CDR1 MNHEY and CDR2 SVGAGI. In nucleotides, the CDR3 is TGTGCCAGCAGTTCGGGTAAGGGCCCCGGTGCCACTGAAGCTTTCTTT. It is translated as CASSSGKGPGATEAFF.

The rearrangement links TRBV5-6 to TRBJ1-1; D call uncertain. Germline assignment: CDR1 SGHDT and CDR2 YYEEEE. Trimming shortened V by 1 base and J by 7 bases, and 5 bases separated the two germline ends. The CDR3 totals 11 residues. The CDR3 nucleotides are TGTGCCAGCAGCTTGAACCGTGAAGCTTTCTTT. Its protein product is CASSLNREAFF.

V and J are TRBV29-1 and TRBJ2-1, with 11 positions matching TRBD1. CDR1 and CDR2 from the germline V gene are SQVTM and ANQGSEA. V lost 6 bases to trimming and J lost 2 bases; unmatched junction nucleotides: 6. The CDR3 is 15 residues long. The DNA of the CDR3 is TGCAGCGTCAAACCGGGACAGGGGGCCTACAATGAGCAGTTCTTC. Its translation is CSVKPGQGAYNEQFF.

The V call is TRBV10-1, the J call TRBJ1-1, with a tentative D call TRBD1 (5 bases). The V end lost 3 bases, the J end lost 7 bases, and 12 bases lay between the germline ends. This CDR3 has 13 residues. Germline V lookup: CDR1 WNHNN, CDR2 SYGVQD (reference sequence). This CDR3 is CASSDLGGVEAFF. DNA for the CDR3: TGCGCCAGCAGTGACCTGGGGGGGGTTGAAGCTTTCTTT.

A remark on this clone: Other DNA sequences of this sample code for an identical CDR3. V is TRBV27 and J is TRBJ2-7; TRBD2 agrees at 7 bases. This CDR3 is built from 13 residues. Germline CDR1 MNHEY, CDR2 SMNVEV (reference sequence). J lost 4 bases, V lost 4 bases, and 4 bases had no gene match. CDR3 in amino acids: CASSYGRDYEQYF. The CDR3 coding sequence is TGTGCCAGCAGTTATGGGAGGGATTACGAGCAGTACTTC.

DNA of the CDR3: TGTGCCAGCAGTCTCACTAGCGGGAGCGACTCCGAGCAGTACTTC. Translating it yields CASSLTSGSDSEQYF. The chain has TRBV4-2 and TRBJ2-7, with TRBD2 matching over 11 bases. Trimming took 6 bases from V and 6 from J; bases not matched to a gene: 10. Germline CDR1 reads LGHNA; CDR2 reads YNFKEQ. CDR3 size: 15 residues.

The genes are TRBV6-1 and TRBJ2-5, with D possibly TRBD2 on 6 matching bases. The germline V gene encodes CDR1 MNHNS and CDR2 SASEGT. Between the trimmed V and J ends, which lost 2 bases and 3 bases, there was a span of 16 bases. The CDR3 is made up of 16 amino acids. This CDR3 reads CASSESAGTLEETQYF. The CDR3, as DNA: TGTGCCAGCAGTGAATCGGCGGGAACGTTAGAAGAGACCCAGTACTTC.

The rearrangement joins TRBV2 to TRBJ1-2, with D unclear. Trimming took off 2 bases at V and 3 bases at J, with 7 bases between the two ends. Per the germline V gene, CDR1 is SNHLY and CDR2 is FYNNEI. The CDR3 runs to 13 residues. CDR3: CASSELPHYGYTF. CDR3 DNA sequence: TGTGCCAGCAGTGAACTACCCCACTATGGCTACACCTTC.

The gene calls are TRBV19 and TRBJ2-3; TRBD2 aligns across 7 bases. This CDR3 region has 15 residues. The germline V gene has CDR1 LNHDA and CDR2 SQIVND (reference sequence). The CDR3 sequence: CASSETSSATDTQYF. The CDR3 DNA sequence: TGTGCTTCGTCCGAGACTAGCTCAGCCACAGATACGCAGTATTTT.